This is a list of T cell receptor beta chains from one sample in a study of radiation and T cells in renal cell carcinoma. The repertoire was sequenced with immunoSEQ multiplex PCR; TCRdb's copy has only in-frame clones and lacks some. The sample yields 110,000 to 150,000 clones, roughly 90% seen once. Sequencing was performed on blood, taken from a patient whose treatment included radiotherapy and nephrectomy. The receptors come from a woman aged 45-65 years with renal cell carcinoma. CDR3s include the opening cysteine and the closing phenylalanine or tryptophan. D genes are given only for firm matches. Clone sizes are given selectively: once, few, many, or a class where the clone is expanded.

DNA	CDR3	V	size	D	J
TGCGCCAGCACTGGTAGCGGGGGGATTAATGAGCAGTTCTTC	CASTGSGGINEQFF	TRBV5-1	-	TRBD2	TRBJ2-1
TGTGCCAGCAGCTCTTACAGGTTCTCGAGCAATCAGCCCCAGCATTTT	CASSSYRFSSNQPQHF	TRBV7-8	-	-	TRBJ1-5
TGTGCCAGCAGTTTATTAATGGGGAACTCCTACGAGCAGTACTTC	CASSLLMGNSYEQYF	TRBV27	-	-	TRBJ2-7
TGTGCCACCAGCAGAGATGGCACTGAAGCTTTCTTT	CATSRDGTEAFF	TRBV15	few	-	TRBJ1-1
TGTGCCAGCAGCGGAGGACAGGGGTACAATGAGCAGTTCTTC	CASSGGQGYNEQFF	TRBV9	once	TRBD1	TRBJ2-1
TGTGCCAGCTCACCAGGGTTTAGAGATGGCTACACCTTC	CASSPGFRDGYTF	TRBV18	once	-	TRBJ1-2
TGTGCCAGCAGCTTGGGGGGACTGGGTGGCTACACCTTC	CASSLGGLGGYTF	TRBV5-5	-	-	TRBJ1-2
TGTGCCAGCAGCTTCAGCGTTCAGGGGAACACCATATATTTT	CASSFSVQGNTIYF	TRBV7-8	-	-	TRBJ1-3
TGTGCCAGCAGTACCGATAGTCCCAATCAGCCCCAGCATTTT	CASSTDSPNQPQHF	TRBV2	once	-	TRBJ1-5
TGTGCCAGCAGCCATCTTACAGGGGGCTCTGGGGCCAACGTCCTGACTTTC	CASSHLTGGSGANVLTF	TRBV5-4	-	TRBD1	TRBJ2-6
TGTGCCAGCAGCGTAGTTACTAGCGGCGATGAGCAGTTCTTC	CASSVVTSGDEQFF	TRBV9	-	TRBD2	TRBJ2-1
TGTGCCAGCAGTGCCCAGGGGGGCGGGGAGCTGTTTTTT	CASSAQGGGELFF	TRBV2	once	-	TRBJ2-2
TGTGCCAGCAGTTTTTCGGGGGGAATACCTTCCTACGAGCAGTACTTC	CASSFSGGIPSYEQYF	TRBV28	-	TRBD2	TRBJ2-7
TGTGCCAGCTCTCCCGGATTGAGTCAGCCCCAGCATTTT	CASSPGLSQPQHF	TRBV6-6	-	-	TRBJ1-5
TGCGCCAGCAGCACAGGGACAGGGGGCGCTTCGATCGATGAAAAACTGTTTTTT	CASSTGTGGASIDEKLFF	TRBV5-1	-	TRBD1	TRBJ1-4
TGTGCCAGCAGTGAAAGAATGACCTTAACTGTAGCTTTCTTT	CASSERMTLTVAFF	TRBV6-1	-	-	TRBJ1-1
TGTGCCAGCAGCTTTACAGGTAGGGGTACACACACTGAAGCTTTCTTT	CASSFTGRGTHTEAFF	TRBV7-9	-	-	TRBJ1-1
TGTGCCAGCAGTCGGCAAACTAATGAAAAACTGTTTTTT	CASSRQTNEKLFF	TRBV6-1	-	-	TRBJ1-4
TGTGCCGCAGCGGACCGAGGGGAGACCCAGTACTTC	CAAADRGETQYF	TRBV11-1	-	-	TRBJ2-5
TGTGCCAGCAGCTTGTTCATGACGGTCGAGCAGTACTTC	CASSLFMTVEQYF	TRBV11-2	-	-	TRBJ2-7
TGTGCCAGCAGCTCAGGGGTAACTTACGAGCAGTACTTC	CASSSGVTYEQYF	TRBV5-8	-	-	TRBJ2-7
TGTGCCAGCAGCGATAGGGGGGTAATTCTTCCAGATACGCAGTATTTT	CASSDRGVILPDTQYF	TRBV7-2	once	-	TRBJ2-3
TGTGCCAGCACCGGGACTAGCGGGGGGGTCTACAATGAGCAGTTCTTC	CASTGTSGGVYNEQFF	TRBV6-6	-	TRBD2	TRBJ2-1